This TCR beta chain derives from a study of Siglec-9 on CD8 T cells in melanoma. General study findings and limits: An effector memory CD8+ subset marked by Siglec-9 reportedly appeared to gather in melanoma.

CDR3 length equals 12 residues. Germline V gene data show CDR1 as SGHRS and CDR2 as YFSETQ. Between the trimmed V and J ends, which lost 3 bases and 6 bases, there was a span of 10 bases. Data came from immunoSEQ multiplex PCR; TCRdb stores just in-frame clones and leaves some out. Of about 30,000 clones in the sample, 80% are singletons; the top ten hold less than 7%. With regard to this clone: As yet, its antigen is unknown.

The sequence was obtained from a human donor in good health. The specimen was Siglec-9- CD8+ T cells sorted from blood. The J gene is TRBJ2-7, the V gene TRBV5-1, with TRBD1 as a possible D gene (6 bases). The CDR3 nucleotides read TGCGCCAGCAGCTACAGGGTCGGCGAGCAGTACTTC. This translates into CASSYRVGEQYF.